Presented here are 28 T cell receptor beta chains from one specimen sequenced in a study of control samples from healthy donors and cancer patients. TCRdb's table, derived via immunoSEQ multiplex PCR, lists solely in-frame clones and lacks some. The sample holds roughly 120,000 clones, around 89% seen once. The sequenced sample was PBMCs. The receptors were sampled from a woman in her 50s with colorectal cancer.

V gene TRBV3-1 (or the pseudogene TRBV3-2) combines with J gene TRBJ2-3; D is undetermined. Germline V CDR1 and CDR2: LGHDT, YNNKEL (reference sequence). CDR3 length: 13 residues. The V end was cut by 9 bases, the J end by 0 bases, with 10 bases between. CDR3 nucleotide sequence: TGTGCCAGTAAGGGCTTAAGCACAGATACGCAGTATTTT. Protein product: CASKGLSTDTQYF.

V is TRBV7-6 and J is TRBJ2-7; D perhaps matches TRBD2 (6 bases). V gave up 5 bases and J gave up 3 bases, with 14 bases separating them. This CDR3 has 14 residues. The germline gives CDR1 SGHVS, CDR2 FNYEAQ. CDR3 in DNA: TGTGCCAGCAGCGCGGGACCAAACTACTACGAGCAGTACTTC. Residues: CASSAGPNYYEQYF.

The CDR3 DNA sequence: TGTGCCATCAGTGAGTCGATAGGGAGGGACACTGAAGCTTTCTTT. As protein: CAISESIGRDTEAFF. J is TRBJ1-1 and V is TRBV10-3; D is unclear. The V end lost 0 bases, the J end lost 3 bases, and 11 bases lay between the germline ends. The CDR3 is made up of 15 amino acids. Germline-derived CDR1 and CDR2 are ENHRY and SYGVKD.

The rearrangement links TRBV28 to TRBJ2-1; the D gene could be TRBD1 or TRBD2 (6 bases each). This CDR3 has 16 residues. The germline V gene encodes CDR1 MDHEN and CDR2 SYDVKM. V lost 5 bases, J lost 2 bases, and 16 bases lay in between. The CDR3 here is CASSPRGLLTYNEQFF. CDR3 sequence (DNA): TGTGCCAGCAGTCCCCGGGGGCTACTAACCTACAATGAGCAGTTCTTC.

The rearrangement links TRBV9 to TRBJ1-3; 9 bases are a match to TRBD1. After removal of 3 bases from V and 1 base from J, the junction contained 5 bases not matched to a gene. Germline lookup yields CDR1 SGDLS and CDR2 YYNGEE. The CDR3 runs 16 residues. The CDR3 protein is CASSARQGVSGNTIYF. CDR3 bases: TGTGCCAGCAGCGCCCGACAGGGGGTTTCTGGAAACACCATATATTTT.

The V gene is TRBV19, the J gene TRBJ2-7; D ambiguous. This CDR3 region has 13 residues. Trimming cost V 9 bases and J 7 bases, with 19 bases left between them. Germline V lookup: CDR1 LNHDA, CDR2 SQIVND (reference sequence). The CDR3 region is CASSDTDLREQYF. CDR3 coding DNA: TGTGCCAGCTCAGATACTGACTTACGAGAGCAGTACTTC. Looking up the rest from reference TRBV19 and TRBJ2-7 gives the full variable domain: DGGITQSPKYLFRKEGQNVTLSCEQNLNHDAMYWYRQDPGQGLRLIYYSQIVNDFQKGDIAEGYSVSREKKESFPLTVTSAQKNPTAFYLCASSDTDLREQYFGPGTRLTVT.

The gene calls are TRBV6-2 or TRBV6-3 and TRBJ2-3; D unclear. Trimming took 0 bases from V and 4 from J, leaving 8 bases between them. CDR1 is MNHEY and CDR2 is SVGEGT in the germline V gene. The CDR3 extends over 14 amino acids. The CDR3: CASSYSIRSDTQYF. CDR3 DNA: TGTGCCAGCAGTTACTCGATACGTTCAGATACGCAGTATTTT.

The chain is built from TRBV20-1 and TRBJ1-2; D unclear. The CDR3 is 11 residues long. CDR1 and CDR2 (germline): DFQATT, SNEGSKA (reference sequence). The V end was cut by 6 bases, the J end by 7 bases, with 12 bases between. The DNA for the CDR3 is TGCAGTGCCATCGAATCAGCTGGCTACACCTTC. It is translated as CSAIESAGYTF.

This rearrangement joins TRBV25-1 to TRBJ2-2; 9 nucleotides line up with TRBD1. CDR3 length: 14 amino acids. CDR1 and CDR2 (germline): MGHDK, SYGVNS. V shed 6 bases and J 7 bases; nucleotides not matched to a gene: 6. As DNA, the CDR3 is TGTGCCAGCAGCACAGGGGGCTTGATCGGGGAGCTGTTTTTT. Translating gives CASSTGGLIGELFF.

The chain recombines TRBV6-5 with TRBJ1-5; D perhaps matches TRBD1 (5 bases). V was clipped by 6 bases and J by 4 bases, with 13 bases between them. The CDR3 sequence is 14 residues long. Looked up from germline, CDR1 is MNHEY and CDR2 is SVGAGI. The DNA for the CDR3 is TGTGCCAGCAGGCCGACAGAAATTAATCAGCCCCAGCATTTT. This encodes CASRPTEINQPQHF.

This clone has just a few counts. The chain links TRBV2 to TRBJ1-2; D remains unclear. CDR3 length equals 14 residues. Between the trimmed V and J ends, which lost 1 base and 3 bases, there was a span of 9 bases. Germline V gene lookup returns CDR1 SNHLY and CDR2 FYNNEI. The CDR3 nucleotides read TGTGCCAGCAGTGAAGACCCCAGATACTATGGCTACACCTTC. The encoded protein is CASSEDPRYYGYTF.

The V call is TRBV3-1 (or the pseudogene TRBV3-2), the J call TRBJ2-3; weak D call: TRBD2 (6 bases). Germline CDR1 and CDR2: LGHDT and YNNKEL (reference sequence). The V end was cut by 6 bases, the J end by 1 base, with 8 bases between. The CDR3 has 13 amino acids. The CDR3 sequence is CASRAGGTDTQYF. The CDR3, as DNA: TGTGCCAGCAGAGCGGGCGGCACAGATACGCAGTATTTT.

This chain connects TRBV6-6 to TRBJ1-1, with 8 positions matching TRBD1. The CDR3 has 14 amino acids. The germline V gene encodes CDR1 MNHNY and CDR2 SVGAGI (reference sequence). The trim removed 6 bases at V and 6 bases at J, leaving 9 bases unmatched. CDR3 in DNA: TGTGCCAGCAGGCCCGGACAGGGAACTGCTGAAGCTTTCTTT. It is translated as CASRPGQGTAEAFF.

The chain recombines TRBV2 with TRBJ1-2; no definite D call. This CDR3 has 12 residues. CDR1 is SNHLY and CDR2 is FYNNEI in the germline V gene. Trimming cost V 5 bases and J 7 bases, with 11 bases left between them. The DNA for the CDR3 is TGTGCCAGCAGTCCGGGGATAAGTGGCTACACCTTC. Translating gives CASSPGISGYTF.

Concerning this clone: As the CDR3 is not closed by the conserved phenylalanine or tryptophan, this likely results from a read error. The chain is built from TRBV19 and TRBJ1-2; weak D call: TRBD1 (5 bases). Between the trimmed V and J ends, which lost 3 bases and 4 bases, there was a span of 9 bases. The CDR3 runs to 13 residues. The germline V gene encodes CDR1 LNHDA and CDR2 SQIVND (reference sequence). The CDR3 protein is CASSIGTGYGYTL. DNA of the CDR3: TGTGCCAGTAGTATCGGAACAGGCTATGGCTACACCCTC.

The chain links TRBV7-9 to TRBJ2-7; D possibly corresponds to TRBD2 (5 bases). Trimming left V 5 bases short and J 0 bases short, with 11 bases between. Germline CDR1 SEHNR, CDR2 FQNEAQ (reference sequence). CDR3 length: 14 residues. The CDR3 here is CASSPSTSSYEQYF. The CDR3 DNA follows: TGTGCCAGCAGCCCTAGCACAAGCTCCTACGAGCAGTACTTC.

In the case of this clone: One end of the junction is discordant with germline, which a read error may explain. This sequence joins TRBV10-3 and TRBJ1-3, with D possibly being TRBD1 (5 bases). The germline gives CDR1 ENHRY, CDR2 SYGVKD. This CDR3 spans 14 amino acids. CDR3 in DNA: TGTGCCACCCGGGAGGACACCTCTGGAAGCACCATATATTTT. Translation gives CATREDTSGSTIYF.

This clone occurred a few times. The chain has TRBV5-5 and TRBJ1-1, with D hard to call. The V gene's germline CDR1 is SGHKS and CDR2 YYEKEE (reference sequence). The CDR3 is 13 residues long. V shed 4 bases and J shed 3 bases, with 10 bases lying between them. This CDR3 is CASSGLWDTEAFF. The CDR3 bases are TGTGCCAGCAGCGGACTCTGGGACACTGAAGCTTTCTTT.

The chain's CDR3 is CASSLVGSLNYGYTF. CDR3 sequence (DNA): TGTGCCAGCAGCTTGGTAGGGTCACTTAACTATGGCTACACCTTC. The V and J genes are TRBV5-6 and TRBJ1-2; D gene ambiguous. This CDR3 contains 15 residues. CDR1 and CDR2 (germline): SGHDT, YYEEEE. Trimming took 0 bases from V and 1 from J, leaving 10 bases between them.

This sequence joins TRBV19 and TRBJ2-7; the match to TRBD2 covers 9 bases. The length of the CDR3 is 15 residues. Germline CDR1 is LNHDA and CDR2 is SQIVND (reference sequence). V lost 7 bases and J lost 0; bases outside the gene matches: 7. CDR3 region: CASTPSGGYSYEQYF. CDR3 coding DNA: TGTGCCAGTACCCCGAGCGGGGGGTACTCCTACGAGCAGTACTTC.

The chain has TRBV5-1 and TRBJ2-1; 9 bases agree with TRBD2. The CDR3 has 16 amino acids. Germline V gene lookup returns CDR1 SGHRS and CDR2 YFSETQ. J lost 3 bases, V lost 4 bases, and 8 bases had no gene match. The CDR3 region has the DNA TGCGCCAGCAGCCCCCGACTAGCGGAGATCTACAATGAGCAGTTCTTC. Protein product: CASSPRLAEIYNEQFF.

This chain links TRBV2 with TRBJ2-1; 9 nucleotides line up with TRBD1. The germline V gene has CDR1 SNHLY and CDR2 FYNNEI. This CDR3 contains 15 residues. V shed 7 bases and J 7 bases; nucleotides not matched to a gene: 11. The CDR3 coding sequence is TGTGCCAGCAACGCCAGACAGGGGGGTGCGAATGAGCAGTTCTTC. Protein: CASNARQGGANEQFF. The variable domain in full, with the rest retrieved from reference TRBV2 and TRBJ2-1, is EPEVTQTPSHQVTQMGQEVILRCVPISNHLYFYWYRQILGQKVEFLVSFYNNEISEKSEIFDDQFSVERPDGSNFTLKIRSTKLEDSAMYFCASNARQGGANEQFFGPGTRLTVL.

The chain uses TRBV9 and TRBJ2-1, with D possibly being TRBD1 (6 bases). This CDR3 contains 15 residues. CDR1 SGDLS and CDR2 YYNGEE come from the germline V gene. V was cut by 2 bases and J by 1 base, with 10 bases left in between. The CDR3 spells CASSVQGGSYNEQFF. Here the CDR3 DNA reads TGTGCCAGCAGCGTGCAAGGGGGATCCTACAATGAGCAGTTCTTC.

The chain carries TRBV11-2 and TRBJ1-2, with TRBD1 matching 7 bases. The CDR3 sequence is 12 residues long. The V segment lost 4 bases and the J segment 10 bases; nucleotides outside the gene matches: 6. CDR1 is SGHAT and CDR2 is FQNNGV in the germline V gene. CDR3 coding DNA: TGTGCCAGCAGCTCAGGGGGACGAGCCTACACCTTC. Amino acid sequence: CASSSGGRAYTF.

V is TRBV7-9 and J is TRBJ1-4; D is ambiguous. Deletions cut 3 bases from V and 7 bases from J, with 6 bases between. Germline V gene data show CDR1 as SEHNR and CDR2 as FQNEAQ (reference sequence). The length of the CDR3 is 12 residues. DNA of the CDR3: TGTGCCAGCAGCTTGGACGGTGAAAAACTGTTTTTT. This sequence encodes CASSLDGEKLFF.

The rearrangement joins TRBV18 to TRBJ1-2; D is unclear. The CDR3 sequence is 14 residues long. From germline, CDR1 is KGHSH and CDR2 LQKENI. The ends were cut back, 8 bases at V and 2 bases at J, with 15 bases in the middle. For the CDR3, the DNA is TGTGCCAGCCAACAGTACCCTGGCAACTATGGCTACACCTTC. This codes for CASQQYPGNYGYTF.

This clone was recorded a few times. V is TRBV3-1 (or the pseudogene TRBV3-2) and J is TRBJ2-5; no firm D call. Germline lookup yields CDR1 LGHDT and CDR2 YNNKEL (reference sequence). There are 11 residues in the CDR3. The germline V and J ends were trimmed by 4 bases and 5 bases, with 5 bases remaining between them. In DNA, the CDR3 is TGTGCCAGCAGCCTAACGGAGACCCAGTACTTC. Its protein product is CASSLTETQYF.

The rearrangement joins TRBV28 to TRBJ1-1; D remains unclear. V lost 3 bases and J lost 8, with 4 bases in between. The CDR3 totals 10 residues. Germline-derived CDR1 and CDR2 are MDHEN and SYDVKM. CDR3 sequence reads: CASSLGEAFF. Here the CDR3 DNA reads TGTGCCAGCAGTTTGGGAGAAGCTTTCTTT.